This TCR beta chain was sequenced in a study of neurological immune-mediated disorders. Study-wide background: Multiple sclerosis patients (n ≈ 34) included roughly 30 with relapsing-remitting and 3 with secondary progressive disease.

Unmatched junction bases numbered 3, after V lost 2 bases and J lost 4 bases. This CDR3 is 14 amino acids long. Germline V gene lookup returns CDR1 DFQATT and CDR2 SNEGSKA (reference sequence). TCRdb itself ran the 5' RACE reads through MiXCR, one entry per CDR3 protein. The sample lists about 80,000 distinct CDR3 sequences, 3.5% to 4.5% seen once, with 5% to 6% in the top ten. Study-level results: When grouped phylogenetically, the repertoires of 18 of the 34 multiple sclerosis patients fell together in one related-CDR3 cluster, which is a possible signature. None of the CDR3 amino acid sequences found in expanded clones was shared across subjects. This suggests that the TCR-beta repertoires were private in all groups.

Described time point: longitudinal time-point 3. This clonotype was seen repeatedly, ten times or more. Its specificity is not known. Source material: PBMCs. This sequence originates from a woman aged 55 to 70 with multiple sclerosis. The chain carries TRBV20-1 and TRBJ1-5, with 9 bases fitting TRBD1. CDR3 in amino acids: CSARKTGGNQPQHF. The CDR3 coding sequence is TGCAGTGCTAGAAAGACAGGGGGGAATCAGCCCCAGCATTTT.